The rows below give T cell receptor beta chains drawn from one sample of a study of T-cell memory formation after mild COVID-19. MiXCR was run by TCRdb on the 5' RACE reads, yielding one entry per CDR3 protein. The data hold some 250,000 distinct CDR3 sequences, with roughly 17% observed a single time. The sequenced sample consisted of PBMCs or a T cell subset sorted from them (not recorded which). The source is a man younger than 30 who had mild COVID-19 (a few samples of this study predate the infection). Cell type and time point are not known. CDR3s include the opening cysteine and the closing phenylalanine or tryptophan. D genes are given only for firm matches. The listing skips clone size in some rows; elsewhere it reads once, few, many or a size class.

CDR3 DNA,CDR3 protein,J gene,clone size,D gene,V gene
TGTGCCAGCAGGTTAGCCGCCGGGCAACCCTACGAGCAGTACTTC,CASRLAAGQPYEQYF,TRBJ2-7,.,.,TRBV7-2
TGCGCCAGCAGGGGACTTTTCCTGACCGGGGAGCTGTTTTTT,CASRGLFLTGELFF,TRBJ2-2,few,.,TRBV5-1
TGTGCCAGCAGGAAACAGGAGAATCAGCCCCAGCATTTT,CASRKQENQPQHF,TRBJ1-5,.,.,TRBV7-2
TGCAGTGCTGGGCGCGGTAGAGCCACAGATACGCAGTATTTT,CSAGRGRATDTQYF,TRBJ2-3,.,.,TRBV20-1
TGTGCCAGCAGATCCCTTCCGGGACAGGGATCTTCTGGCTACACCTTC,CASRSLPGQGSSGYTF,TRBJ1-2,.,TRBD1,TRBV11-2
TGTGCCAGCAGCTTAGCCCCCGGGACTAGGGTGTTAGCTTTCTTT,CASSLAPGTRVLAFF,TRBJ1-1,few,.,TRBV7-2
TGTGCCAGTAGTCCGGCAGGGGTTGGGGGTGAAGCTTTCTTT,CASSPAGVGGEAFF,TRBJ1-1,few,.,TRBV19
TGTGCCAGCAGCTCGCCTCGGACAGTGGAAACCCAGTACTTC,CASSSPRTVETQYF,TRBJ2-5,.,.,TRBV5-6
TGCAGCGTTGAAGAAGGCGGCCCTGAGCAGTTCTTC,CSVEEGGPEQFF,TRBJ2-1,few,.,TRBV29-1
TGTGCCAGCAGCCTAGAGGCGTGGCTCTATGGCTACACCTTC,CASSLEAWLYGYTF,TRBJ1-2,few,.,TRBV7-6
TGTGCCAGCAGTTTAAAATCAGGGATCGGCAAAAACATTCAGTACTTC,CASSLKSGIGKNIQYF,TRBJ2-4,many,.,TRBV28
TGTGCCACCAGCAGAGATCGCGGGTGGGGGAGAGAAGCTTTCTTT,CATSRDRGWGREAFF,TRBJ1-1,few,.,TRBV15
TGCAGTGCTAGAGGACAGGGGGACACTGAAGCTTTCTTT,CSARGQGDTEAFF,TRBJ1-1,.,TRBD1,TRBV20-1
TGTGCCATCACTATCCACGGGGTAGCATGGGAGCAGTTCTTC,CAITIHGVAWEQFF,TRBJ2-1,.,.,TRBV12-3/TRBV12-4
TGCGCCAGCAAAGCAGGGACTAACACTGAAGCTTTCTTT,CASKAGTNTEAFF,TRBJ1-1,few,.,TRBV5-1
TGTGCTAGTGGTTTAGGAGGAGATACGCAGTATTTT,CASGLGGDTQYF,TRBJ2-3,.,.,TRBV12-5
TGCGCCAGCAGCCAAGAGCGGGGGGGCGGCACAGATACGCAGTATTTT,CASSQERGGGTDTQYF,TRBJ2-3,.,TRBD2,TRBV5-1
TGTGCCAGCAGCCCACCGGGACAGGGTTCCACTGAAGCTTTCTTT,CASSPPGQGSTEAFF,TRBJ1-1,.,TRBD1,TRBV7-6
TGTGCCAGCAGTGACCGGGGGAGAAACACCGGGGAGCTGTTTTTT,CASSDRGRNTGELFF,TRBJ2-2,many,.,TRBV2
TGCGCCAGCAGCCCGACAGGGTCCAACACTGAAGCTTTCTTT,CASSPTGSNTEAFF,TRBJ1-1,.,TRBD1,TRBV5-1
TGTGCCAGCAGCTTAATGGGGGGCCAGTCACCCCTCCACTTT,CASSLMGGQSPLHF,TRBJ1-6,.,.,TRBV7-9
TGCGCCAGCAGCGGACGGTCAGCGGAAACCGGGGAGCTGTTTTTT,CASSGRSAETGELFF,TRBJ2-2,few,.,TRBV5-1
TGTGCCAGCAGGCTTCGGACATTGGGGTCCTACGAGCAGTACTTC,CASRLRTLGSYEQYF,TRBJ2-7,few,.,TRBV6-2/TRBV6-3
TGCGCCAGCAGCCTCCAGGCGGTAGCGGGGGAGCAGTTCTTC,CASSLQAVAGEQFF,TRBJ2-1,many,TRBD2,TRBV5-1
TGTGCCATCAGTGCCCAGGGGGACACTGAAGCTTTCTTT,CAISAQGDTEAFF,TRBJ1-1,.,TRBD1,TRBV10-3